In its sample, the clone carrying this T cell receptor beta chain was seen a few times. The data were taken from a study of spatial heterogeneity in lung cancer. Time point described: sample taken at primary tumor resection. Trimming stripped 0 bases from V and 5 bases from J, with 10 bases between. The CDR3 has 14 amino acids. Using its own MiXCR run on the 5' RACE reads, TCRdb lists one record per CDR3 protein. The table lists tens of thousands of distinct CDR3 sequences, under 4% of them singletons. This specimen consisted of normal lung tissue next to the tumor, obtained at surgery. This TCR was recovered from a male donor with early-stage non-small cell lung cancer. The chain couples TRBV12-3 or TRBV12-4 to TRBJ1-2; a possible D gene is TRBD1 (5 bases). The CDR3 sequence is CASSLAGTEYGYTF. The CDR3 bases are TGTGCCAGCAGTTTAGCGGGGACTGAGTATGGCTACACCTTC.